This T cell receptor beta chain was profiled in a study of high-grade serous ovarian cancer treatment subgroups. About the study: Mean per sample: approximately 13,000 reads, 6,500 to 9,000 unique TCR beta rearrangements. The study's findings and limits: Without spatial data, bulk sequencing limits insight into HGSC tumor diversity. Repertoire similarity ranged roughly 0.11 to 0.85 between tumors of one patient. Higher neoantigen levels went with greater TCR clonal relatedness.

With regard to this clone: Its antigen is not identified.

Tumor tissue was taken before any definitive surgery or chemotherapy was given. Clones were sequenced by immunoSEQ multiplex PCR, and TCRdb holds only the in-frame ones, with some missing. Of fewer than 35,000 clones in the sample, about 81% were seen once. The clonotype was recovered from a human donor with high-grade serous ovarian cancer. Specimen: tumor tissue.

The CDR3 reads CASSVVSGRGDTQYF. The CDR3 DNA follows: TGTGCCAGCAGCGTAGTGTCCGGGAGAGGAGATACGCAGTATTTT. This rearrangement joins TRBV9 to TRBJ2-3, with D possibly TRBD2 on 6 matching bases. Trimming shortened V by 0 bases and J by 5 bases, and 13 bases separated the two germline ends. The germline CDR1 and CDR2 sequences are SGDLS and YYNGEE. This CDR3 is built from 15 residues.